The table lists the clone carrying this TCR beta chain with a few counts. Its antigen is unknown. Sample treatment: approximately 18 received Ad26.COV2.S at low or high dose, single or two shots; about 5 received placebo; per-sample allocation not given. Specimen acquisition occurred on day 63 following the initial vaccine or placebo injection. A Boston donor was an adult aged 18-55 years. This entry comes from a study of Ad26.COV2.S vaccination and SARS-CoV-2 variants. Study information: Dosing was one shot or two shots 56 days apart. Findings and caveats of the study: Relative to placebo recipients, vaccine recipients exhibited elevated spike-specific TCR breadth. Across vaccine and placebo recipients, the breadth of non-spike TCRs was similar.

Assay: immunoSEQ multiplex PCR; the TCRdb copy retains only in-frame clones and omits some. There are 350,000 to 450,000 clones in the sample; around 86% occur only once, and 3.4% lies in the top ten. The CDR3 is made up of 13 amino acids. The germline gives CDR1 SGHVS, CDR2 FNYEAQ. V gave up 4 bases and J gave up 12 bases, with 15 bases separating them. The TCR comes from a person aged 18-60 years who received the Ad26.COV2.S COVID-19 vaccine or a placebo. The V and J genes are TRBV7-6 and TRBJ1-4; no clear D gene. Material: peripheral blood, obtained in a trial of Ad26.COV2.S vaccine versus placebo. CDR3 nucleotide sequence: TGTGCCAGCAGCTCAGGATTATTGGGCGAACTGTTTTTT. This translates into CASSSGLLGELFF. Filled out from reference TRBV7-6 and TRBJ1-4, the complete variable domain reads GAGVSQSPRYKVTKRGQDVALRCDPISGHVSLYWYRQALGQGPEFLTYFNYEAQQDKSGLPNDRFSAERPEGSISTLTIQRTEQRDSAMYRCASSSGLLGELFFGSGTQLSVL.